The subject of this entry is one T cell receptor (beta chain). This sample is part of a study of blood T cell repertoires in COVID-19. Study-level information: The cDNA or gDNA used as material had been derived from T cells, B-cell-depleted T cells, or PBMCs.

In the original workflow: Researchers report that nucleated cell counts were estimated from reference gene primer amplification. Assay: immunoSEQ multiplex PCR; the TCRdb copy retains only in-frame clones and omits some. D and trimming were read from the DNA, whereas the V and J calls and clone size are those reported in that table. The sample holds some 370,000 clones, 89% seen once. Sequencing input: peripheral blood. The clonotype comes from a man in his forties with acute or convalescent COVID-19.

The CDR3 DNA reads TGCGCCAGCAGCCAAGGGGTCGGACAGGGGCCGTTAAACACTGAAGCTTTCTTT. Translated, it gives CASSQGVGQGPLNTEAFF. V is TRBV4-1 and J is TRBJ1-1; the match to TRBD1 covers 9 bases. The V gene end was trimmed by 1 base and the J gene end by 2 bases; junction bases not matched to a gene: 11. Germline V gives CDR1 MGHRA, CDR2 YSYEKL. This CDR3 has 18 residues.